This T cell receptor (beta chain) was sequenced in a study of blood T cell repertoires in COVID-19. Authors' data handling: Amplification with reference gene primers provided the estimates of nucleated cell counts. Some clones are missing from TCRdb's copy, which holds only in-frame ones; the method was immunoSEQ multiplex PCR. That table furnishes V, J and clone size, whereas the DNA furnished D and trimming. The sample carries fewer than 65,000 clones, 75% to 90% recorded once. This clone was picked up one time. V dropped 7 bases and J dropped 0; count of bases not matched to a gene: 5. This CDR3 has 14 amino acids. The germline CDR1 and CDR2 sequences are MNHEY and SVGAGI.

This clonotype was sampled from a human donor with acute or convalescent COVID-19. The donor label of this sample is uncertain. Sequenced input: peripheral blood. The V and J genes are TRBV6-5 and TRBJ2-7; the match to TRBD1 covers 8 bases. CDR3 amino acids: CASNRDRNSYEQYF. CDR3 DNA: TGTGCCAGCAATAGGGACAGGAACTCCTACGAGCAGTACTTC.